A selection of T cell receptor beta chains follows, all from one sample in a study of control samples from healthy donors and cancer patients. Method: immunoSEQ multiplex PCR; TCRdb's copy keeps in-frame clones and lacks some. The data hold tens of thousands of clones, with roughly 82% observed a single time. Sequences were obtained from blood. All receptors come from a middle-aged man in good health. Each CDR3 is given with its conserved first and last residue. A D gene is named only where the DNA matches it firmly. Size tells how often a clone was seen (once, few, many) or the class of an expanded clone, and some rows leave it out.

cdr3_aa,cdr3_nt,clone_size,j_call,d_call,v_call
CAWNAGAASSGANVLTF,TGTGCCTGGAACGCGGGCGCAGCCTCCTCTGGGGCCAACGTCCTGACTTTC,NA,TRBJ2-6,NA,TRBV30
CAWSVQGSGNTIYF,TGTGCCTGGAGTGTACAGGGCTCTGGAAACACCATATATTTT,NA,TRBJ1-3,NA,TRBV30
CASSLTRGTSDEQYF,TGTGCCAGCAGCTTAACAAGAGGGACTTCGGACGAGCAGTACTTC,few,TRBJ2-7,NA,TRBV7-3
CASSFGGAVQPQHF,TGTGCCAGCAGTTTTGGAGGGGCGGTTCAGCCCCAGCATTTT,NA,TRBJ1-5,NA,TRBV28
CASSEIGTGDYGYTF,TGCGCCAGCAGCGAGATCGGGACGGGGGACTATGGCTACACCTTC,NA,TRBJ1-2,NA,TRBV5-1
CASSPRGLATYNEQFF,TGTGCCAGCTCACCACGGGGACTAGCGACCTACAATGAGCAGTTCTTC,NA,TRBJ2-1,TRBD2,TRBV18
CASSQLDRVPEAFF,TGTGCCAGCAGCCAACTAGACAGGGTACCTGAAGCTTTCTTT,NA,TRBJ1-1,TRBD1,TRBV16
CASRRDTSNEKLFF,TGTGCCAGCAGGAGGGACACTTCTAATGAAAAACTGTTTTTT,NA,TRBJ1-4,NA,TRBV6-5
CASSLRQGFSGYTF,TGTGCCAGCAGTCTGAGACAGGGCTTTAGTGGCTACACCTTC,NA,TRBJ1-2,TRBD1,TRBV2
CASSATGAGYTF,TGTGCCAGCAGTGCGACAGGGGCTGGCTACACCTTC,NA,TRBJ1-2,TRBD1,TRBV28
CASIEGGNTDTQYF,TGCGCCAGCATCGAGGGAGGGAACACAGATACGCAGTATTTT,NA,TRBJ2-3,TRBD2,TRBV5-1
CASSGTEGLGEQFF,TGTGCCAGCAGCGGAACGGAGGGCCTGGGTGAGCAGTTCTTC,NA,TRBJ2-1,NA,TRBV27
CASSHTTRQGTSTDTQYF,TGCGCCAGCAGCCACACAACCCGACAGGGCACTAGCACAGATACGCAGTATTTT,NA,TRBJ2-3,TRBD1,TRBV5-1
CAISDFGNEQFF,TGTGCCATCAGTGATTTTGGCAATGAGCAGTTCTTC,NA,TRBJ2-1,NA,TRBV10-3
CASSPGGGNTEAFF,TGCGCCAGCAGCCCGGGGGGGGGAAACACTGAAGCTTTCTTT,NA,TRBJ1-1,NA,TRBV4-1
CASSAGQGETQYF,TGCGCCAGCAGCGCGGGACAAGGAGAGACCCAGTACTTC,NA,TRBJ2-5,NA,TRBV5-1
CASSARGRAGPTGELFF,TGTGCCAGCAGCGCCCGAGGCCGAGCGGGACCCACCGGGGAGCTGTTTTTT,NA,TRBJ2-2,TRBD2,TRBV9
CASSLGNSVYNEQFF,TGTGCCAGCAGCTTAGGGAATAGCGTTTACAATGAGCAGTTCTTC,NA,TRBJ2-1,NA,TRBV11-3
CASSLVETSYNEQFF,TGCGCCAGCAGCTTGGTGGAAACATCCTACAATGAGCAGTTCTTC,few,TRBJ2-1,NA,TRBV5-1
CASSFQSGANVLTF,TGTGCCAGCAGCTTTCAATCTGGGGCCAACGTCCTGACTTTC,NA,TRBJ2-6,NA,TRBV11-3
CASSSRGANTEAFF,TGTGCCAGCAGCTCCCGGGGGGCGAACACTGAAGCTTTCTTT,NA,TRBJ1-1,NA,TRBV11-3
CSVVPRDRPSGNTIYF,TGCAGCGTTGTCCCCCGGGACAGGCCCTCTGGAAACACCATATATTTT,once,TRBJ1-3,TRBD1,TRBV29-1
CASSARQKNRGQTGELFF,TGTGCCAGCAGCGCCCGACAAAAGAACCGGGGCCAAACCGGGGAGCTGTTTTTT,NA,TRBJ2-2,NA,TRBV9
CASSFPTGTGSGYTF,TGTGCCAGCAGCTTTCCAACCGGGACAGGGAGTGGCTACACCTTC,NA,TRBJ1-2,TRBD1,TRBV28
CASSKRPGLPYSYNSPLHF,TGTGCCAGCAGCAAAAGACCGGGACTTCCATACTCCTATAATTCACCCCTCCACTTT,NA,TRBJ1-6,NA,TRBV5-6
CASSIGVGQGITEAFF,TGTGCCAGTAGTATAGGCGTCGGGCAGGGGATCACTGAAGCTTTCTTT,once,TRBJ1-1,NA,TRBV19
CASSRPPGGETQYF,TGTGCCAGCAGCCGACCGCCAGGGGGGGAGACCCAGTACTTC,NA,TRBJ2-5,NA,TRBV6-2/TRBV6-3
CASSQQVHSNQPQHF,TGCGCCAGCAGCCAACAGGTTCATAGCAATCAGCCCCAGCATTTT,NA,TRBJ1-5,NA,TRBV4-3
CASRQGMNTEAFF,TGTGCCAGCAGGCAGGGGATGAACACTGAAGCTTTCTTT,NA,TRBJ1-1,NA,TRBV7-9
CASRVGMGRLALHF,TGTGCCAGTCGCGTGGGAATGGGGCGGCTTGCCCTCCACTTT,NA,TRBJ1-6,NA,TRBV6-6
CSGGQRSYEQYF,TGCAGCGGCGGACAGCGCTCCTACGAGCAGTACTTC,NA,TRBJ2-7,NA,TRBV29-1
CASSARETGELFF,TGTGCCAGCAGCGCCCGAGAGACCGGGGAGCTGTTTTTT,NA,TRBJ2-2,NA,TRBV11-3
CASSLVSTGNEKLFF,TGCGCCAGCAGCTTGGTTTCTACAGGCAATGAAAAACTGTTTTTT,NA,TRBJ1-4,NA,TRBV5-1
CAWSVPALGSSYEQYF,TGTGCCTGGAGTGTCCCGGCTCTGGGGAGCTCCTACGAGCAGTACTTC,NA,TRBJ2-7,NA,TRBV30
CASTPSQGVYGYTF,TGCGCCAGCACCCCATCGCAGGGGGTGTATGGCTACACCTTC,NA,TRBJ1-2,TRBD1,TRBV5-1
CASSLEGQNYGYTF,TGTGCCAGCAGCCTGGAGGGACAGAACTATGGCTACACCTTC,NA,TRBJ1-2,TRBD1,TRBV11-3
CASSTGNTEAFF,TGTGCCAGCAGTACCGGAAACACTGAAGCTTTCTTT,NA,TRBJ1-1,NA,TRBV6-5
CASSPEEYSNQPQHF,TGTGCCAGCAGTCCAGAAGAGTATAGCAATCAGCCCCAGCATTTT,NA,TRBJ1-5,NA,TRBV27
CASSYSRGGTEAFF,TGTGCCAGCAGTTACTCACGGGGAGGCACTGAAGCTTTCTTT,NA,TRBJ1-1,NA,TRBV6-5
CATSRGDRHYEQYF,TGTGCCACCAGCAGGGGGGACAGGCACTACGAGCAGTACTTC,NA,TRBJ2-7,TRBD1,TRBV15
CAISALAGGPSDTQYF,TGTGCCATCAGTGCTCTAGCGGGAGGGCCCTCGGATACGCAGTATTTT,NA,TRBJ2-3,TRBD2,TRBV10-3
CASSVSRDNYEQYF,TGTGCCAGTAGTGTTAGCCGGGACAACTACGAGCAGTACTTC,NA,TRBJ2-7,NA,TRBV19
CASSPTSGSPPTGELFF,TGTGCCAGCAGCCCCACTAGCGGGAGTCCCCCCACCGGGGAGCTGTTTTTT,NA,TRBJ2-2,TRBD2,TRBV7-7
CASRGAGGAISGEQFF,TGTGCCAGCAGGGGGGCGGGGGGCGCGATATCCGGTGAGCAGTTCTTC,NA,TRBJ2-1,TRBD2,TRBV28
CASSLEGFGFSNYGYTF,TGTGCCAGCAGCTTGGAGGGGTTCGGTTTCTCTAACTATGGCTACACCTTC,NA,TRBJ1-2,NA,TRBV5-6
CASNRGPDQPQHF,TGTGCCAGCAACAGGGGGCCAGATCAGCCCCAGCATTTT,NA,TRBJ1-5,TRBD1,TRBV6-5
CAISGTGIDTDTQYF,TGTGCCATCAGTGGCACAGGGATAGACACAGATACGCAGTATTTT,NA,TRBJ2-3,NA,TRBV10-3
CAISGDSGAQGYTF,TGTGCCATCAGTGGGGATTCGGGGGCGCAGGGCTACACCTTC,NA,TRBJ1-2,NA,TRBV10-3
CASSAENPFTDTQYF,TGTGCCAGTAGCGCAGAGAACCCTTTCACAGATACGCAGTATTTT,NA,TRBJ2-3,NA,TRBV19
CASSRMTGALTYGYTF,TGTGCCAGCAGCCGGATGACAGGGGCGCTTACCTATGGCTACACCTTC,NA,TRBJ1-2,TRBD1,TRBV3-1/TRBV3-2
CASSSDRGDNSPLHF,TGTGCCAGCTCGTCCGACAGGGGAGATAATTCACCCCTCCACTTT,once,TRBJ1-6,TRBD1,TRBV18
CASSYSETQYF,TGTGCCAGCAGTTACTCAGAGACCCAGTACTTC,NA,TRBJ2-5,NA,TRBV6-6
CASSQEIPDTQYF,TGCGCCAGCAGCCAAGAAATCCCAGATACGCAGTATTTT,NA,TRBJ2-3,NA,TRBV4-3
CAIRQGASTEAFF,TGTGCCATCAGGCAGGGGGCGTCCACTGAAGCTTTCTTT,NA,TRBJ1-1,TRBD1,TRBV10-3